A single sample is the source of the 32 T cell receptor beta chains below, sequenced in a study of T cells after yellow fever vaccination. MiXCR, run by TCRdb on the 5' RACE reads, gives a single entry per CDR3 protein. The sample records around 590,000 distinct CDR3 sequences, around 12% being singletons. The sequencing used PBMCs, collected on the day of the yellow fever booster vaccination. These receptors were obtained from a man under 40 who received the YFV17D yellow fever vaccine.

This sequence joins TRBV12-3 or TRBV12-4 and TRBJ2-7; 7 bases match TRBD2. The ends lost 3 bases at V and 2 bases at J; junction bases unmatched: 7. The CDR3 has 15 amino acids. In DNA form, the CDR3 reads TGTGCCAGCAGTTTTGGGGCGGGGGTCGCCTACGAGCAGTACTTC. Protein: CASSFGAGVAYEQYF.

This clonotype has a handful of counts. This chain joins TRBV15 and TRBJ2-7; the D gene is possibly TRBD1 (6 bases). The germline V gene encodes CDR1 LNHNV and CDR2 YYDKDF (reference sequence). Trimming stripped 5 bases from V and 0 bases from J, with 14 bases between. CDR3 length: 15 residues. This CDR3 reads CATSFTGTNSYEQYF. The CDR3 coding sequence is TGTGCCACCAGCTTTACCGGGACAAACTCCTACGAGCAGTACTTC.

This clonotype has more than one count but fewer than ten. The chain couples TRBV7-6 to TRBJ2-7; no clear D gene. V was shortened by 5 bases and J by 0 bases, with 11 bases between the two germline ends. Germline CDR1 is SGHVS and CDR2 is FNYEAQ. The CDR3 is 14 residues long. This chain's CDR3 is CASSPETVSYEQYF. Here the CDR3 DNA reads TGTGCCAGCAGCCCGGAAACAGTCTCCTACGAGCAGTACTTC. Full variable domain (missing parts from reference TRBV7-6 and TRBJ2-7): GAGVSQSPRYKVTKRGQDVALRCDPISGHVSLYWYRQALGQGPEFLTYFNYEAQQDKSGLPNDRFSAERPEGSISTLTIQRTEQRDSAMYRCASSPETVSYEQYFGPGTRLTVT.

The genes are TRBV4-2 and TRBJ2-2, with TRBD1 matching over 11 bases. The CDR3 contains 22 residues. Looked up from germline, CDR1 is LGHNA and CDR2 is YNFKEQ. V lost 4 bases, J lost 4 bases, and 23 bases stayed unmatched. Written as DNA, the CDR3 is TGTGCCAGCAGCCCTGGGACAGGGGGACTTCCGACGGGGGGAGGAATCACCGGGGAGCTGTTTTTT. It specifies CASSPGTGGLPTGGGITGELFF.

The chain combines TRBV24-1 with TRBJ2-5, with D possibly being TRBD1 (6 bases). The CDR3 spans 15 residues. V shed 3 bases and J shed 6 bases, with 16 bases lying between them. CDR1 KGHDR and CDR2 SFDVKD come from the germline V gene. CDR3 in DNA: TGTGCCACCAGTGATGCGAAACAGGGCCCGAAGACCCAGTACTTC. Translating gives CATSDAKQGPKTQYF.

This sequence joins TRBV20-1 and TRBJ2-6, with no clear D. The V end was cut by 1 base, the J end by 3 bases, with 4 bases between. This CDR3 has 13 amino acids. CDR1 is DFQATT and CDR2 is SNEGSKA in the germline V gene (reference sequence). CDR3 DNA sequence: TGCAGTGCTAGAGTTGATGGGGCCAACGTCCTGACTTTC. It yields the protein CSARVDGANVLTF.

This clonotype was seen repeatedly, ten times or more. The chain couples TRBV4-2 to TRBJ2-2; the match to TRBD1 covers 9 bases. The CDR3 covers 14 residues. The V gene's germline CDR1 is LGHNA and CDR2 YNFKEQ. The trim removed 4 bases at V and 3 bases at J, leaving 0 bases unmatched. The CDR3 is CASSRTGDTGELFF. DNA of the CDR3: TGTGCCAGCAGCCGGACAGGGGACACCGGGGAGCTGTTTTTT.

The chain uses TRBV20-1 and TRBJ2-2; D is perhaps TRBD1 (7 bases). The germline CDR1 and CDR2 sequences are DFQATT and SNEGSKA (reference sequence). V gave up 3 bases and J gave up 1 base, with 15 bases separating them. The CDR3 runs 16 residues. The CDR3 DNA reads TGCAGTGCTAGGGAGGGACAGAGTTTGAACACCGGGGAGCTGTTTTTT. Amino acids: CSAREGQSLNTGELFF.

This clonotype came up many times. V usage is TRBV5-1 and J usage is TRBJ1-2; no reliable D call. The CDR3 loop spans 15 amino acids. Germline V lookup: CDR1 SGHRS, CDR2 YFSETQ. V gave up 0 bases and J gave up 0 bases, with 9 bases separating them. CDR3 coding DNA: TGCGCCAGCAGCTTGGGGGCAGCTTCTAACTATGGCTACACCTTC. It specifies CASSLGAASNYGYTF.

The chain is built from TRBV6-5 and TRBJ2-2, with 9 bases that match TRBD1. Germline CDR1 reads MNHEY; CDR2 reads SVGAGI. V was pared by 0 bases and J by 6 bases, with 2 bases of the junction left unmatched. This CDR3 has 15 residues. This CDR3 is CASSYSDRGAGELFF. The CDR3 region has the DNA TGTGCCAGCAGTTACTCAGACAGGGGGGCCGGGGAGCTGTTTTTT.

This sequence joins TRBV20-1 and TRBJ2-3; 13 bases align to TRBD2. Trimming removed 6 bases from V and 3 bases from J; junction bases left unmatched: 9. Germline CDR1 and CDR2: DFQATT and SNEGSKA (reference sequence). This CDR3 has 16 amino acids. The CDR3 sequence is CSANHPTSGRTDTQYF. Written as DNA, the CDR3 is TGCAGTGCCAACCACCCGACTAGCGGGAGGACAGATACGCAGTATTTT.

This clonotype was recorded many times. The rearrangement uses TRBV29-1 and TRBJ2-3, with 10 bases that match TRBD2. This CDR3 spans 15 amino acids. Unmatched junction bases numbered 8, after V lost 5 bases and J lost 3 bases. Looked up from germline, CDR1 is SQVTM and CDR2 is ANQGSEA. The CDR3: CSVSAGTSATDTQYF. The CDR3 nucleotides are TGCAGCGTTTCGGCAGGGACTAGCGCAACAGATACGCAGTATTTT.

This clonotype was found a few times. The CDR3: CASSQLSGSGSYEQYF. Written as DNA, the CDR3 is TGTGCCAGCAGCCAACTTAGCGGGAGTGGATCCTACGAGCAGTACTTC. The chain recombines TRBV4-2 with TRBJ2-7; 9 bases match TRBD2. This CDR3 spans 16 amino acids. Per the germline V gene, CDR1 is LGHNA and CDR2 is YNFKEQ. With V trimmed by 2 bases and J by 1 base, 6 bases remained unmatched.

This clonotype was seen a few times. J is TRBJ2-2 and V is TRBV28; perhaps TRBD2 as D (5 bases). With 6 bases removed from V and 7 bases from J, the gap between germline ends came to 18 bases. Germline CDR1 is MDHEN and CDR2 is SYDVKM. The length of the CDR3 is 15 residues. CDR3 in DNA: TGTGCCAGCAGGTCCGGGAATAGGTGGGACGGGGAGCTGTTTTTT. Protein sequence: CASRSGNRWDGELFF.

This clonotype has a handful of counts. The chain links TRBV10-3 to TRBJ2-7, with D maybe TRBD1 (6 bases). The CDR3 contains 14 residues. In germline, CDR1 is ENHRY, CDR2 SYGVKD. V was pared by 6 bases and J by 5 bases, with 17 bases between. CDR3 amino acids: CAIRLQGRLNEQYF. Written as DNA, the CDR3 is TGTGCCATCAGACTACAGGGCCGACTAAACGAGCAGTACTTC.

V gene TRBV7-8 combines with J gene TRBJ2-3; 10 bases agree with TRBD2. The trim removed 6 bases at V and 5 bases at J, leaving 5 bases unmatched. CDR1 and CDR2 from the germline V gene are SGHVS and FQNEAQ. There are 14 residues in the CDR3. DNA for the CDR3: TGTGCCAGCAGAAGCGGGAGGGCCCGAGATACGCAGTATTTT. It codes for CASRSGRARDTQYF.

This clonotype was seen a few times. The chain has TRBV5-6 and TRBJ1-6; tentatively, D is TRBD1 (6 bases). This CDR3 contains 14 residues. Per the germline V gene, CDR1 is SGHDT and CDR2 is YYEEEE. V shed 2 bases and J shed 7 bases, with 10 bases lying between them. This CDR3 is CASSFTGRNSPLHF. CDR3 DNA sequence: TGTGCCAGCAGCTTTACAGGGCGGAATTCACCCCTCCACTTT.

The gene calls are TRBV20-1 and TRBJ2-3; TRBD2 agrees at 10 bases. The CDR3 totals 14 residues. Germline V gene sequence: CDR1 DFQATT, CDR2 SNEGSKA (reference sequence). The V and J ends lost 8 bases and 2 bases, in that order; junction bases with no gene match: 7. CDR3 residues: CSSRLAGNTDTQYF. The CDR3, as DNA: TGCAGTTCCCGACTAGCGGGCAACACAGATACGCAGTATTTT.

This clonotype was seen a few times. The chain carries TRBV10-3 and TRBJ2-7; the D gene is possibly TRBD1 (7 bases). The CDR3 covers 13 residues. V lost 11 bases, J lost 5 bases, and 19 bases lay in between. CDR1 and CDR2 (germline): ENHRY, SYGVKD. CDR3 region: CAGGGQGRNEQYF. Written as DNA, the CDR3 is TGTGCCGGAGGGGGCCAGGGCCGCAACGAGCAGTACTTC.

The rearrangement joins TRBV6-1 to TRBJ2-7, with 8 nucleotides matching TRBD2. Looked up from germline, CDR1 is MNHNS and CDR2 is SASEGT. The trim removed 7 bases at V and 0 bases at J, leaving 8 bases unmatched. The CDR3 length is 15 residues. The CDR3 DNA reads TGTGCCAGCACCTCTATAGCGGGAAGCTCCTACGAGCAGTACTTC. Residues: CASTSIAGSSYEQYF.

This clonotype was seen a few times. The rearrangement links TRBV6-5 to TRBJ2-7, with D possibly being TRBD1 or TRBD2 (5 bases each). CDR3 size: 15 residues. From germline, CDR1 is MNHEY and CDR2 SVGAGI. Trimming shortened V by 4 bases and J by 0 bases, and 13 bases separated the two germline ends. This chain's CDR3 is CASSLGVSTSYEQYF. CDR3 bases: TGTGCCAGCAGTTTGGGGGTTTCCACCTCCTACGAGCAGTACTTC.

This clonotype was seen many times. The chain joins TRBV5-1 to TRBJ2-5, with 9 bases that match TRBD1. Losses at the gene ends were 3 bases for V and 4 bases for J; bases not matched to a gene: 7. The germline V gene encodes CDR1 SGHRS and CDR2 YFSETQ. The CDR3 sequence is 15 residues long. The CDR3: CASSSNTGGGETQYF. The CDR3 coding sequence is TGCGCCAGCAGCTCAAACACAGGGGGCGGAGAGACCCAGTACTTC.

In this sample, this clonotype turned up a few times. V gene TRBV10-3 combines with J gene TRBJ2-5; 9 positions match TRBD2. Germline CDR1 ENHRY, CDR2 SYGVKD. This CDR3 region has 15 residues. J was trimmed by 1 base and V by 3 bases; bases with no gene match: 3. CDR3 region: CAISELAGLQETQYF. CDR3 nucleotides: TGTGCCATCAGTGAACTAGCGGGCCTCCAAGAGACCCAGTACTTC.

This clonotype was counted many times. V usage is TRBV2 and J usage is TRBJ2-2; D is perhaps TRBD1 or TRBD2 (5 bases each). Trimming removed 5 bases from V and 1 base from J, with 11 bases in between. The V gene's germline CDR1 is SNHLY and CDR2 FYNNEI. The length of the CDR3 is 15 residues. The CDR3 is CASSRGAGNTGELFF. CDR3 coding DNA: TGTGCCAGCAGTAGAGGGGCGGGGAACACCGGGGAGCTGTTTTTT.

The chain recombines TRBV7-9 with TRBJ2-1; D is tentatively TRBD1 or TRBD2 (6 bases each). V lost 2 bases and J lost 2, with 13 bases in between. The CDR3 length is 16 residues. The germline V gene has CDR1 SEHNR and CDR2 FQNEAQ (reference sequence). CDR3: CASSLWRDKAYNEQFF. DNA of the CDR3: TGTGCCAGCAGCTTATGGCGGGACAAGGCCTACAATGAGCAGTTCTTC. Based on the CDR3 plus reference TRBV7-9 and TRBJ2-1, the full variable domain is DTGVSQNPRHKITKRGQNVTFRCDPISEHNRLYWYRQTLGQGPEFLTYFQNEAQLEKSRLLSDRFSAERPKGSFSTLEIQRTEQGDSAMYLCASSLWRDKAYNEQFFGPGTRLTVL.

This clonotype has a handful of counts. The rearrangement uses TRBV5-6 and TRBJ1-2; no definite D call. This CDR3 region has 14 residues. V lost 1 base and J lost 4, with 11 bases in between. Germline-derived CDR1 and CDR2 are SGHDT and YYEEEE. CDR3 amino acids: CASSLRVVGYGYTF. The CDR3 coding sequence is TGTGCCAGCAGCTTGAGGGTGGTCGGCTATGGCTACACCTTC.

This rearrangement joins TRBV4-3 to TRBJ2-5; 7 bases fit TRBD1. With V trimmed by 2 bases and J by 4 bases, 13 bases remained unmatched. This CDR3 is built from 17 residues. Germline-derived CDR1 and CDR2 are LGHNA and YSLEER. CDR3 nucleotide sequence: TGCGCCAGCAGCCAATCCGACGTGACAGGGCGCGTAGAGACCCAGTACTTC. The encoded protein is CASSQSDVTGRVETQYF.

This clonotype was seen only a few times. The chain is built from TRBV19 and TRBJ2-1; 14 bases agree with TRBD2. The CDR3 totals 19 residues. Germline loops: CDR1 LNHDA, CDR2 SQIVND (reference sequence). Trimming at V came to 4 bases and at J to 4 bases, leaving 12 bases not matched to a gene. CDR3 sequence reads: CASSTRQVGTSGSYNEQFF. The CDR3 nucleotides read TGTGCCAGTAGTACAAGACAGGTCGGGACTAGCGGGAGTTACAATGAGCAGTTCTTC.

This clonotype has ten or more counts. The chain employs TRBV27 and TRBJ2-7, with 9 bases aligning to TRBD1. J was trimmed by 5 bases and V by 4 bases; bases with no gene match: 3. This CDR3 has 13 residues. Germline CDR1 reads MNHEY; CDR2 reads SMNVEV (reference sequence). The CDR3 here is CASSWRQGDEQYF. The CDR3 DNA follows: TGTGCCAGCAGTTGGCGACAGGGGGACGAGCAGTACTTC.

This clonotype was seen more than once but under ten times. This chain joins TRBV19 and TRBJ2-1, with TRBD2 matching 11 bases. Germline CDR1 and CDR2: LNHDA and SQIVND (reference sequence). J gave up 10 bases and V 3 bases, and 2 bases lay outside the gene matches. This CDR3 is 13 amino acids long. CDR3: CASSIGTSGEQFF. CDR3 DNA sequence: TGTGCCAGTAGTATCGGGACTAGCGGAGAGCAGTTCTTC.

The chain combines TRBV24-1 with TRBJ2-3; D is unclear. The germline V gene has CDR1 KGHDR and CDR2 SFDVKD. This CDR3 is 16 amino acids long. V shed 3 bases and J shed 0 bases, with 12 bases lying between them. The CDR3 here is CATSDPDWGSTDTQYF. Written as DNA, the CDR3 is TGTGCCACCAGTGATCCAGACTGGGGAAGCACAGATACGCAGTATTTT.

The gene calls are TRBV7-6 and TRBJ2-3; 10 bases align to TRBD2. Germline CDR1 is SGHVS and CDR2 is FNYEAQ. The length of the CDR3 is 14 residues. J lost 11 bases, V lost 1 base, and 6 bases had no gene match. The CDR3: CASSLGTSGPVQYF. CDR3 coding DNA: TGTGCCAGCAGCTTAGGGACTAGCGGCCCAGTGCAGTATTTT. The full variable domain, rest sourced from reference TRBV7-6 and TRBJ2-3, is GAGVSQSPRYKVTKRGQDVALRCDPISGHVSLYWYRQALGQGPEFLTYFNYEAQQDKSGLPNDRFSAERPEGSISTLTIQRTEQRDSAMYRCASSLGTSGPVQYFGPGTRLTVL.